This T cell receptor beta chain was recovered during a study of control samples from healthy donors and cancer patients. The repertoire was sequenced with immunoSEQ multiplex PCR; TCRdb's copy has only in-frame clones and lacks some. The table lists about 160,000 clones, under 96% of them singletons. The CDR3 has 14 residues. The V segment lost 5 bases and the J segment 5 bases; nucleotides outside the gene matches: 6. CDR1 LNHDA and CDR2 SQIVND come from the germline V gene (reference sequence). This clone occurred once. Sequenced: blood. The V gene is TRBV19, the J gene TRBJ1-1; 9 bases agree with TRBD1. This clonotype originated in a woman in her 30s in good health. CDR3 in amino acids: CASSYGTGRTEAFF. The CDR3 DNA is TGTGCCAGTAGTTATGGGACAGGGAGGACTGAAGCTTTCTTT.